The rows below give T cell receptor beta chains drawn from one sample of a study of T cells in Graves' hyperthyroidism and ophthalmopathy. From the multiplex PCR reads, TCRdb called clonotypes with MiXCR, one entry per CDR3 protein. The sample records some 500,000 distinct CDR3 sequences, about an eighth being singletons. What was sequenced was blood. The receptor set was obtained from a woman under 30 with Graves' hyperthyroidism. Both conserved end residues are part of each CDR3. D genes are given only for firm matches. Some rows mark clone size as missing; the rest say once, few, many or name a class of expanded clone.

J gene,D gene,clone size,V gene,CDR3 protein,CDR3 DNA
TRBJ1-2,TRBD1,.,TRBV3-1,CASSQNQGASGYTF,TGTGCCAGCAGCCAAAATCAGGGGGCGAGTGGCTACACCTTC
TRBJ2-3,.,.,TRBV5-1,CASSLPQSTDTQYF,TGCGCCAGCAGCCTACCGCAGAGCACAGATACGCAGTATTTT
TRBJ1-2,TRBD1,many,TRBV6-1,CASSGQGSNYGYTF,TGTGCCAGCAGTGGACAGGGGTCTAACTATGGCTACACCTTC
TRBJ1-1,TRBD1,few,TRBV4-1,CASSQIMTGGATEAFF,TGCGCCAGCTCCCAGATAATGACAGGGGGGGCCACTGAAGCTTTCTTT
TRBJ2-2,.,many,TRBV19,CASSIDLSGPVAGELFF,TGTGCCAGTAGTATCGATCTTTCGGGCCCCGTCGCCGGGGAGCTGTTTTTT
TRBJ2-7,.,.,TRBV4-3,CASSQDQAPIYEQYF,TGCGCCAGCAGCCAAGATCAGGCCCCGATCTACGAGCAGTACTTC
TRBJ2-1,.,.,TRBV6-1,CASSEGSLRGEQFF,TGTGCCAGCAGTGAGGGGTCACTAAGGGGTGAGCAGTTCTTC
TRBJ2-3,TRBD2,many,TRBV7-3,CASSSGTSETQYF,TGTGCCAGCAGCTCCGGGACTAGCGAGACGCAGTATTTT
TRBJ1-1,.,many,TRBV7-9,CASSRTTEAFF,TGTGCCAGCAGCCGGACCACTGAAGCTTTCTTT
TRBJ2-5,TRBD1,.,TRBV28,CASRVTGAQETQYF,TGTGCCAGCAGAGTTACAGGGGCCCAAGAGACCCAGTACTTC
TRBJ2-5,.,.,TRBV7-3,CASSLGLNPETQYF,TGTGCCAGCAGCTTAGGGCTAAACCCAGAGACCCAGTACTTC
TRBJ2-2,.,many,TRBV25-1,CASSRGERTGELFF,TGTGCCAGCAGTAGGGGGGAGAGGACCGGGGAGCTGTTTTTT
TRBJ2-1,.,few,TRBV20-1,CSARGGGLHEQFF,TGCAGTGCTAGGGGGGGGGGGCTCCATGAGCAGTTCTTC
TRBJ2-1,TRBD2,.,TRBV11-3,CASSPKAGTSGYNEQFF,TGTGCCAGCAGCCCAAAAGCCGGGACTAGCGGCTACAATGAGCAGTTCTTC
TRBJ1-4,TRBD1,.,TRBV6-1,CAARTGFDEKLFF,TGTGCCGCACGGACAGGTTTTGATGAAAAACTGTTTTTT
TRBJ1-1,.,.,TRBV5-1,CASSLRDQGESAFF,TGCGCCAGCAGCTTGAGGGACCAAGGGGAGTCGGCTTTCTTT
TRBJ1-1,.,many,TRBV6-1,CASTMGINTEAFF,TGTGCCAGCACTATGGGAATTAACACTGAAGCTTTCTTT
TRBJ1-5,.,many,TRBV10-3,CAISEGLEQPQHF,TGTGCCATCAGTGAAGGTCTAGAGCAGCCCCAGCATTTT
TRBJ2-7,TRBD2,many,TRBV27,CASSTGTRGDEQYF,TGTGCCAGCAGCACCGGGACTAGGGGTGACGAGCAGTACTTC
TRBJ1-1,TRBD1,few,TRBV4-1,CASSQETGSKAFF,TGCGCCAGCAGCCAAGAGACAGGGAGCAAAGCTTTCTTT
TRBJ1-2,.,few,TRBV5-5,CASSPSPTEVGYTF,TGTGCCAGCAGCCCCAGCCCGACGGAAGTCGGCTACACCTTC
TRBJ2-7,.,.,TRBV4-1,CASGTSLYEQYF,TGCGCCAGCGGCACCTCACTCTACGAGCAGTACTTC
TRBJ2-4,TRBD1,.,TRBV6-1,CAATRTGDVDIQYF,TGTGCCGCCACCCGGACAGGGGACGTGGACATTCAGTACTTC
TRBJ2-7,.,many,TRBV11-2,CASSPTGSYEQYF,TGTGCCAGCAGCCCGACGGGATCCTACGAGCAGTACTTC
TRBJ2-7,.,.,TRBV20-1,CSARGRGAYEQYF,TGCAGTGCTAGGGGCAGGGGTGCCTACGAGCAGTACTTC
TRBJ2-1,TRBD1,many,TRBV24-1,CATSEGAIHEQFF,TGTGCCACCAGCGAGGGGGCGATCCATGAGCAGTTCTTC
TRBJ2-2,.,.,TRBV20-1,CSAKDSPNTGELFF,TGCAGTGCAAAGGACTCTCCGAACACCGGGGAGCTGTTTTTT
TRBJ2-1,.,.,TRBV11-3,CASSLGPSREQFF,TGTGCCAGCAGCTTAGGGCCCAGCCGGGAGCAGTTCTTC
TRBJ2-3,TRBD2,many,TRBV12-3/TRBV12-4,CASSYASGSSTDTQYF,TGTGCCAGCAGTTACGCTAGCGGTTCTAGCACAGATACGCAGTATTTT
TRBJ1-2,.,.,TRBV18,CASSVPVVNYGYTF,TGTGCCAGCTCAGTACCGGTGGTTAACTATGGCTACACCTTC
TRBJ1-1,.,many,TRBV28,CASSFRVEEIEAFF,TGTGCCAGCAGTTTTAGGGTTGAGGAGATTGAAGCTTTCTTT
TRBJ2-6,.,.,TRBV7-3,CASSPQARVRSSGANVLTF,TGTGCCAGCAGCCCCCAAGCAAGGGTTCGGAGCTCTGGGGCCAACGTCCTGACTTTC
TRBJ1-2,.,many,TRBV20-1,CSFLQGVYGYTF,TGCAGTTTTTTACAGGGCGTCTATGGCTACACCTTC
TRBJ1-5,TRBD1,.,TRBV6-2/TRBV6-3,CASSVLAGGEGQPQHF,TGTGCCAGCAGTGTTCTCGCAGGGGGCGAGGGGCAGCCCCAGCATTTT
TRBJ2-6,.,.,TRBV7-8,CASSLHGGPGANVLTF,TGTGCCAGCAGCCTGCATGGAGGGCCTGGGGCCAACGTCCTGACTTTC
TRBJ1-5,.,.,TRBV19,CASSIDAGSNQPQHF,TGTGCCAGTAGTATAGACGCCGGGAGCAATCAGCCCCAGCATTTT
TRBJ2-5,.,few,TRBV30,CAWKTSSETQYF,TGTGCCTGGAAAACTAGCTCGGAGACCCAGTACTTC
TRBJ2-7,TRBD2,many,TRBV12-5,CASVWTSGSYEQYF,TGTGCTAGTGTGTGGACTAGCGGATCCTACGAGCAGTACTTC
TRBJ2-7,.,many,TRBV28,CASSFQPIMGEQYF,TGTGCCAGCAGTTTCCAGCCTATAATGGGGGAGCAGTACTTC
TRBJ1-2,.,many,TRBV19,CASTDARNPRYGYTF,TGTGCCAGTACCGACGCCCGAAACCCCCGCTATGGCTACACCTTC
TRBJ2-7,TRBD1,many,TRBV16,CASSLYTGVYEQYF,TGTGCCAGCAGCCTGTACACAGGGGTCTACGAGCAGTACTTC
TRBJ2-4,.,many,TRBV12-3/TRBV12-4,CASSWGAGAKNIQYF,TGTGCCAGCAGTTGGGGGGCCGGAGCCAAAAACATTCAGTACTTC
TRBJ2-5,TRBD2,few,TRBV27,CASSLLGGRLRETQYF,TGTGCCAGCAGTTTATTGGGGGGGAGGTTGCGAGAGACCCAGTACTTC
TRBJ2-7,.,.,TRBV14,CASSRSLYEQYF,TGTGCCAGCAGCCGGAGCCTTTACGAGCAGTACTTC
TRBJ2-1,TRBD1,many,TRBV24-1,CATSPPGQGGSNEQFF,TGTGCCACCAGTCCGCCGGGACAGGGGGGTTCAAATGAGCAGTTCTTC
TRBJ2-3,.,many,TRBV6-2/TRBV6-3,CASNPGHTDTQYF,TGTGCCAGCAACCCCGGACACACAGATACGCAGTATTTT
TRBJ1-1,TRBD1,many,TRBV2,CASSEPTGVRTEAFF,TGTGCCAGCAGTGAACCTACAGGGGTAAGAACTGAAGCTTTCTTT
TRBJ2-2,.,.,TRBV9,CASSPTPLSAGTGELFF,TGTGCCAGCAGCCCAACCCCCCTGAGCGCGGGCACCGGGGAGCTGTTTTTT
TRBJ1-1,.,many,TRBV11-2,CASSFRRDLFMNTEAFF,TGTGCCAGCAGCTTTCGCAGGGACCTTTTCATGAACACTGAAGCTTTCTTT
TRBJ2-5,TRBD1,many,TRBV9,CASSVGQGQETQYF,TGTGCCAGCAGCGTAGGACAGGGCCAAGAGACCCAGTACTTC
TRBJ1-2,.,few,TRBV5-1,CASSPELGVIGYGYTF,TGCGCCAGCAGCCCGGAGTTGGGGGTTATCGGCTATGGCTACACCTTC
TRBJ2-2,.,many,TRBV19,CASRRGTNTGELFF,TGTGCCAGTAGGAGGGGGACGAACACCGGGGAGCTGTTTTTT
TRBJ1-6,.,.,TRBV4-1,CASSQGASSYNSPLHF,TGCGCCAGCAGCCAAGGGGCGAGCTCCTATAATTCACCCCTCCACTTT
TRBJ2-2,TRBD1,many,TRBV13,CASSLGQGKATGELFF,TGTGCCAGCAGCCTTGGACAGGGGAAGGCCACCGGGGAGCTGTTTTTT
TRBJ1-2,.,many,TRBV20-1,CSATVPGRPMGIYGYTF,TGCAGTGCTACCGTCCCGGGACGGCCAATGGGTATATATGGCTACACCTTC
TRBJ2-7,.,.,TRBV20-1,CSAKGPRRTYEQYF,TGCAGTGCTAAGGGACCTCGTCGCACCTACGAGCAGTACTTC
TRBJ2-7,.,many,TRBV12-3/TRBV12-4,CASSLQGRPYEQYF,TGTGCCAGCAGTTTACAGGGGAGGCCCTACGAGCAGTACTTC
TRBJ1-1,.,.,TRBV7-2,CASSLNLGLRTEAFF,TGTGCCAGCAGCTTAAATCTTGGGTTAAGGACTGAAGCTTTCTTT